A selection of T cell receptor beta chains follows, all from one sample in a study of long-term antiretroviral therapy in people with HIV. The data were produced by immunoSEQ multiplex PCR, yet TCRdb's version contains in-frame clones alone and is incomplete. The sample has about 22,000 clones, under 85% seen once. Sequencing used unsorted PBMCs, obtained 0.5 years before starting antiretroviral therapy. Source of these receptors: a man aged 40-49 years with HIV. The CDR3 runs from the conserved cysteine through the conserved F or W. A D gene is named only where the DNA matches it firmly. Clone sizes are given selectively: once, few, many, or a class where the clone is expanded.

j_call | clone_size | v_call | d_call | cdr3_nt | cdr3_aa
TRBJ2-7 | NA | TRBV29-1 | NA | TGCAGCGTTTGGGGTTCCTACGAGCAGTACTTC | CSVWGSYEQYF
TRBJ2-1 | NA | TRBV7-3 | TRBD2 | TGTGCCAGCAGCCCCACTAGCGATTCCTACAATGAGCAGTTCTTC | CASSPTSDSYNEQFF
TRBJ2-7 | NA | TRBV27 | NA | TGTGCCAGCAGTTATCAAAGGGGCTACGAGCAGTACTTC | CASSYQRGYEQYF
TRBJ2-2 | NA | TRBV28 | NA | TGTGCCAGCAGTTTGCTACAGGGTCGAAGGTACACCGGGGAGCTGTTTTTT | CASSLLQGRRYTGELFF
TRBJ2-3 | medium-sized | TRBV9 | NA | TGTGCCAGCAGACTGCGACAGCGGACAGATACGCAGTATTTT | CASRLRQRTDTQYF
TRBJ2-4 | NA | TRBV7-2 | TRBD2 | TGTGCCAGCAGCCTAAGTTGGGCGGGGGAAGCCAAAAACATTCAGTACTTC | CASSLSWAGEAKNIQYF
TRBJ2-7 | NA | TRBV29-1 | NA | TGCAGCGCCAGGGGAGGGGACTCCTACGAGCAGTACTTC | CSARGGDSYEQYF
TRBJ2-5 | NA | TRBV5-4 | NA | TGTGCCAGCAGCTTCGCTCAGGGATTCGGAGAGACCCAGTACTTC | CASSFAQGFGETQYF
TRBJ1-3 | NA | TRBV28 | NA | TGTGCCAGCAGTCCCACCCGGGACAATGGAAACACCATATATTTT | CASSPTRDNGNTIYF
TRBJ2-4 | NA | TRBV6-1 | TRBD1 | TGTGCCAGCAGTGGGCCGGGACAGGGGTCGGGGGTAGGCAAAAACATTCAGTACTTC | CASSGPGQGSGVGKNIQYF
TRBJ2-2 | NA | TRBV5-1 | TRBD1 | TGCGCCAGCAGCTTCAGACAGGGGAGTGATACCGGGGAGCTGTTTTTT | CASSFRQGSDTGELFF
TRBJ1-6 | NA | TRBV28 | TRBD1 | TGTGCCAGCAGACCTATGACAGGGGGAAATTCACCCCTCCACTTT | CASRPMTGGNSPLHF
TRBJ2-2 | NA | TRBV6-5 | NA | TGTGCCAGCAGTTACGCAGCCACCGGGGAGCTGTTTTTT | CASSYAATGELFF
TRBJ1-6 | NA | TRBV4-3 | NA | TGCGCCAGCAGCCAAGTAGCCTCCCGAGGACGGAGCTCCTATAATTCACCCCTCCACTTT | CASSQVASRGRSSYNSPLHF
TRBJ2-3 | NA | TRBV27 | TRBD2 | TGTGCCAGCAGTCCTAGCGGGCCCTTCACAGATACGCAGTATTTT | CASSPSGPFTDTQYF
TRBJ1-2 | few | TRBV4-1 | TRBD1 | TGCGCCAGCCGCGAGCACGACAGGGCGAGGGGCTACACCTTC | CASREHDRARGYTF
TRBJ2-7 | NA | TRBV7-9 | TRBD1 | TGTGCCAGCAGCTACGGGACAGGTCCATCCCACGAGCAGTACTTC | CASSYGTGPSHEQYF
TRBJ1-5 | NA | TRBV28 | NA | TGTGCCAGCAGTTTTGCAGGGAAGGGGGTTCAGCCCCAGCATTTT | CASSFAGKGVQPQHF
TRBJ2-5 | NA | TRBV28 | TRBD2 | TGTGCCAGCAGTTCGGACGGCGGGAGAGGTAAAGAGACCCAGTACTTC | CASSSDGGRGKETQYF
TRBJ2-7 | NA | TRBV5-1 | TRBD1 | TGCGCCAGCAGCTTGCACTGGGACAGGGAGTCTTACGAGCAGTACTTC | CASSLHWDRESYEQYF
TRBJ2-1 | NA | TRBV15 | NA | TGTGCCACCAGCAGAGATGGAGGGGAAGAGCAGTTCTTC | CATSRDGGEEQFF
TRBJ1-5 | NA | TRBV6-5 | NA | TGTGCCAGCAGTTACTCTGAGGGCAGGGTGAATCAGCCCCAGCATTTT | CASSYSEGRVNQPQHF
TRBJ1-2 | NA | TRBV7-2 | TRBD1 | TGTGCCAGCAGCTCGAACAGGGGAACTAACTATGGCTACACCTTC | CASSSNRGTNYGYTF
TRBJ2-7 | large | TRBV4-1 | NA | TGCGCCAGCAGCCAGGCCTCGGACAGCTACGAGCAGTACTTC | CASSQASDSYEQYF
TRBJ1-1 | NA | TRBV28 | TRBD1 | TGTGCCAGCAGTTCGCGAATGCGGGACAGGGGCCTGGACACTGAAGCTTTCTTT | CASSSRMRDRGLDTEAFF
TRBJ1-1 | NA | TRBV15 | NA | TGTGCCACCAGCAGAGGGGGGATAGGAACTGAAGCTTTCTTT | CATSRGGIGTEAFF
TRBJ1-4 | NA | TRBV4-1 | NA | TGCGCCAGCAGTCTAACCGGGCAAACTGAAAAACTGTTTTTT | CASSLTGQTEKLFF
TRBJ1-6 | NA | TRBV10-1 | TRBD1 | TGCGCCAGCAGTGAAACGAAAACAGGGGGCGCCTTATGGAATTCACCCCTCCACTTT | CASSETKTGGALWNSPLHF
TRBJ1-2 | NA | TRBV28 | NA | TGTGCCAGCAGTTTATCTTATAGTAATGGGGACTATGGCTACACCTTC | CASSLSYSNGDYGYTF
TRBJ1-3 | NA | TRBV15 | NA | TGTGCCACCAGCAGGGGGGGGGAGACCTCTGGAAACACCATATATTTT | CATSRGGETSGNTIYF
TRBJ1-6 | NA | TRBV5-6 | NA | TGTGCCAGCAGCTTGATCAGGTCCAATTCACCCCTCCACTTT | CASSLIRSNSPLHF
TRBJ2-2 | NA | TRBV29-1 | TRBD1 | TGCAGCGTTGAAATGAAGACAGGGCAGAACACCGGGGAGCTGTTTTTT | CSVEMKTGQNTGELFF
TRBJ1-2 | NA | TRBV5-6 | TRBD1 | TGTGCCAGCAGCTTGGGGGACAGGCTCTATGGCTACACCTTC | CASSLGDRLYGYTF
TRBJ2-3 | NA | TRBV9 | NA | TGTGCCAGCAGCGTAGAAAGGGCCACAGATACGCAGTATTTT | CASSVERATDTQYF
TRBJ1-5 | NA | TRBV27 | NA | TGTGCCAGCAGGCGTAACAATCAGCCCCAGCATTTT | CASRRNNQPQHF
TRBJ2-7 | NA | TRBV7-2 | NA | TGTGCCAGCAGCCCCCTAGGGACCCGGGAGCGCTACGAGCAGTACTTC | CASSPLGTRERYEQYF
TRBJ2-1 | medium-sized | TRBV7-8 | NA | TGTGCCAGCAGCTTAGAGGGGATCGAGTTCTTC | CASSLEGIEFF
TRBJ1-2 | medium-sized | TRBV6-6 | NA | TGTGCCACGCTTACGTGGCGGGCCCGAGGGGAAGGCTACACCTTC | CATLTWRARGEGYTF
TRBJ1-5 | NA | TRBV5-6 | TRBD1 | TGTGCCAGCAGCTTGGGGGACAGAGACAATCAGCCCCAGCATTTT | CASSLGDRDNQPQHF
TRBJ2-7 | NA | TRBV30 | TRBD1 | TGTGCCTGGAAATCCGGGACAGGGTCTTTCAAGCAGTACTTC | CAWKSGTGSFKQYF
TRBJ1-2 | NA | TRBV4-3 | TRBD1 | TGCGCCAGCAGCCACCGGGACAGTACCTATGGCTACACCTTC | CASSHRDSTYGYTF
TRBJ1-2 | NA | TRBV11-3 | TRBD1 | TGTGCCAGCAGCGTGGGGGGACAGGACTATGGCTACACCTTC | CASSVGGQDYGYTF
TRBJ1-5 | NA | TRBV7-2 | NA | TGTGCCAGCAGCTTAGCACAGCATCAGCCCCAGCATTTT | CASSLAQHQPQHF
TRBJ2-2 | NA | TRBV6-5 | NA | TGTGCCAGCAGTTACGGCGTCGGGGAGCTGTTTTTT | CASSYGVGELFF
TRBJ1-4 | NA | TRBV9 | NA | TGTGCCAGCAGCGTAGGGCCTGGGACCTCTGAAAAACTGTTTTTT | CASSVGPGTSEKLFF
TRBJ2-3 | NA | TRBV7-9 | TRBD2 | TGTGCCAGCAGCCTCCCTCTCTCGGGACTACTAACCACAGATACGCAGTATTTT | CASSLPLSGLLTTDTQYF
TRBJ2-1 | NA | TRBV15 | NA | TGTGCCACCAGCAGAGAAAGAATTGGGGGTGAGCAGTTCTTC | CATSRERIGGEQFF